These 12 T cell receptor beta chains share one sample of origin, sequenced in a study of sequential checkpoint blockade in melanoma. The repertoire was sequenced with immunoSEQ multiplex PCR; TCRdb's copy has only in-frame clones and lacks some. This table holds about 12,000 clones, about 79% found once. Treatment defined: randomized to nivolumab then ipilimumab (arm A) or the reverse (arm B). The source material was CD8+ T cells sorted from blood (inferred from file names), sampled from a patient given nivolumab and ipilimumab in sequence. Receptors were obtained from a human donor with melanoma.

The J gene is TRBJ2-3, the V gene TRBV5-1; TRBD2 matches at 9 bases. CDR3 length: 17 amino acids. Germline V gene sequence: CDR1 SGHRS, CDR2 YFSETQ. J lost 2 bases, V lost 0 bases, and 7 bases had no gene match. CDR3 sequence reads: CASSLGASGTYTDTQYF. The CDR3, as DNA: TGCGCCAGCAGCTTGGGGGCTAGCGGGACCTACACAGATACGCAGTATTTT. The entire variable domain, with the rest obtained from reference TRBV5-1 and TRBJ2-3, is as follows: KAGVTQTPRYLIKTRGQQVTLSCSPISGHRSVSWYQQTPGQGLQFLFEYFSETQRNKGNFPGRFSGRQFSNSRSEMNVSTLELGDSALYLCASSLGASGTYTDTQYFGPGTRLTVL.

This clone turned up a few times. The chain employs TRBV11-2 and TRBJ1-2, with 9 bases lining up with TRBD1. Losses at the gene ends were 5 bases for V and 6 bases for J; bases not matched to a gene: 4. Germline lookup yields CDR1 SGHAT and CDR2 FQNNGV. The CDR3 extends over 13 amino acids. Written as DNA, the CDR3 is TGTGCCAGCAGCGCGGGACAGGGAAATGGCTACACCTTC. It translates to CASSAGQGNGYTF.

The chain joins TRBV2 to TRBJ2-3; D is uncertain. The CDR3 is 13 amino acids. V was trimmed by 11 bases and J by 6 bases, leaving 18 bases between them. Germline loops: CDR1 SNHLY, CDR2 FYNNEI. DNA for the CDR3: TGTGCCTGTGCCCGGAGTAGTCGGGATACGCAGTATTTT. Its translation: CACARSSRDTQYF.

This clone was observed a few times. The chain is built from TRBV9 and TRBJ2-7; TRBD2 matches at 9 bases. There are 14 residues in the CDR3. With V trimmed by 4 bases and J by 0 bases, 2 bases remained unmatched. Germline V CDR1 and CDR2: SGDLS, YYNGEE. As DNA, the CDR3 is TGTGCCAGCAGCATTAGCGGGAGCTCCTACGAGCAGTACTTC. Translated: CASSISGSSYEQYF.

The CDR3 reads CASSLSGHLGEAFF. The CDR3 coding sequence is TGTGCCAGCAGTTTATCTGGACACTTGGGTGAAGCTTTCTTT. V gene TRBV27 combines with J gene TRBJ1-1; D perhaps matches TRBD1 (5 bases). The CDR3 extends over 14 amino acids. Germline V gives CDR1 MNHEY, CDR2 SMNVEV (reference sequence). Trimming shortened V by 0 bases and J by 7 bases, and 12 bases separated the two germline ends.

The V call is TRBV19, the J call TRBJ1-5, with D tentatively TRBD1 (5 bases). V gave up 6 bases and J gave up 1 base, with 10 bases separating them. The germline gives CDR1 LNHDA, CDR2 SQIVND (reference sequence). The length of the CDR3 is 14 residues. CDR3 region: CASREGLSNQPQHF. The CDR3 DNA reads TGTGCCAGTAGGGAGGGGTTGAGCAATCAGCCCCAGCATTTT.

The rearrangement joins TRBV19 to TRBJ2-7; tentative D call: TRBD1 (6 bases). The CDR3 has 14 residues. V was cut by 7 bases and J by 0 bases, with 13 bases left in between. Germline-derived CDR1 and CDR2 are LNHDA and SQIVND (reference sequence). Here the CDR3 DNA reads TGTGCCAGTACACCGGGACACAGCTCCTACGAGCAGTACTTC. This sequence encodes CASTPGHSSYEQYF.

The chain is built from TRBV9 and TRBJ2-3, with TRBD2 matching 8 bases. Germline assignment: CDR1 SGDLS and CDR2 YYNGEE. The CDR3 loop spans 17 amino acids. With V trimmed by 3 bases and J by 1 base, 10 bases remained unmatched. For the CDR3, the DNA is TGTGCCAGCAGCGGCAGATTCGAGACTAGCGGCACAGATACGCAGTATTTT. Its translation is CASSGRFETSGTDTQYF. Combining the CDR3 with reference TRBV9 and TRBJ2-3 gives the whole variable domain DSGVTQTPKHLITATGQRVTLRCSPRSGDLSVYWYQQSLDQGLQFLIQYYNGEERAKGNILERFSAQQFPDLHSELNLSSLELGDSALYFCASSGRFETSGTDTQYFGPGTRLTVL.

V and J are TRBV18 and TRBJ2-6; TRBD1 might be the D (5 bases). V lost 5 bases and J 5 bases, leaving 25 bases between the germline ends. Germline loops: CDR1 KGHSH, CDR2 LQKENI. CDR3 length: 19 residues. CDR3 protein: CASSGTLDIYKGRANVLTF. In DNA form, the CDR3 reads TGTGCCAGCTCAGGAACGCTGGACATTTACAAAGGTCGGGCCAACGTCCTGACTTTC.

This CDR3 reads CASSDGGPGYEQYF. The CDR3 nucleotides read TGTGCCAGCAGTGACGGGGGGCCCGGCTACGAGCAGTACTTC. V gene TRBV6-1 combines with J gene TRBJ2-7; tentative D call: TRBD2 (7 bases). The CDR3 spans 14 residues. V was trimmed by 3 bases and J by 3 bases, leaving 12 bases between them. Germline V gives CDR1 MNHNS, CDR2 SASEGT.

The chain employs TRBV27 and TRBJ2-7, with 9 bases lining up with TRBD1. The CDR3 is 14 residues long. With V trimmed by 7 bases and J by 3 bases, 7 bases remained unmatched. Germline V CDR1 and CDR2: MNHEY, SMNVEV (reference sequence). In DNA, the CDR3 is TGTGCCAGCACCTCGGGACAGGGTTTCTACGAGCAGTACTTC. This codes for CASTSGQGFYEQYF.

This clone was found a few times. This chain links TRBV7-2 with TRBJ1-4, with 10 bases matching TRBD1. Germline trimming cut 3 bases from V and 7 bases from J; bases unmatched to any gene: 2. The CDR3 is 14 residues long. Germline V gene sequence: CDR1 SGHTA, CDR2 FQGNSA. CDR3 sequence (DNA): TGTGCCAGCAGCTTGACAGGGGGCAGTGAAAAACTGTTTTTT. Translating it yields CASSLTGGSEKLFF.